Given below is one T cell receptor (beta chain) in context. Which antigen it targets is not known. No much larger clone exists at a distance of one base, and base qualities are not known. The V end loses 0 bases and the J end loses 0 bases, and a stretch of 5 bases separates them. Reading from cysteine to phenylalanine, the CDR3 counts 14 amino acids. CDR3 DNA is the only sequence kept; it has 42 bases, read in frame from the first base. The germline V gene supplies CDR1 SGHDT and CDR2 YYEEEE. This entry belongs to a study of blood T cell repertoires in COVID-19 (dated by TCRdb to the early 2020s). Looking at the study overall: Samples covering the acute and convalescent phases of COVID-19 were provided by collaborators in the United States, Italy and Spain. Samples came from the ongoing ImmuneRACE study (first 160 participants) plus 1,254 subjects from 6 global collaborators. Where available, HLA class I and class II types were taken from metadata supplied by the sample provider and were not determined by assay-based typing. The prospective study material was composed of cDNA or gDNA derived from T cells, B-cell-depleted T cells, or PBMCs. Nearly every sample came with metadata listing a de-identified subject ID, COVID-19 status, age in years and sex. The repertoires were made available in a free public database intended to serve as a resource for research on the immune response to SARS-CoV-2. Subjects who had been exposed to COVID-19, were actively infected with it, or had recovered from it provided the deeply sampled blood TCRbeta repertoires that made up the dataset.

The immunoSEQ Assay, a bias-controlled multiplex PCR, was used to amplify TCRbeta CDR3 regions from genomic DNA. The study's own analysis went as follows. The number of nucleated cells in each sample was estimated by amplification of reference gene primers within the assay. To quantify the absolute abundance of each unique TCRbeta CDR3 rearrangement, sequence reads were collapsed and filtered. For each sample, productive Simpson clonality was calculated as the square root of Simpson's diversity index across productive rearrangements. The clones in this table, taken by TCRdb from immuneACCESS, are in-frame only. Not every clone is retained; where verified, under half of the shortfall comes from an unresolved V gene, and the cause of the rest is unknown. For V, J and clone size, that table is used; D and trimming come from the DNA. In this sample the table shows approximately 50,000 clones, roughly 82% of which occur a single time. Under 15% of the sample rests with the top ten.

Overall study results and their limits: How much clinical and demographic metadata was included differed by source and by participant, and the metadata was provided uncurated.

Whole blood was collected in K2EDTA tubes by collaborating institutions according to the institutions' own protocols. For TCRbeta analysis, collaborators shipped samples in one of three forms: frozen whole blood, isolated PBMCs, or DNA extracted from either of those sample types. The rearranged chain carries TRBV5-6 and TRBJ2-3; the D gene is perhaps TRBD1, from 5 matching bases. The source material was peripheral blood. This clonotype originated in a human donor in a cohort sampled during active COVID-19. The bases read TGTGCCAGCAGCTTGGGGGGCAGCACAGATACGCAGTATTTT. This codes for CASSLGGSTDTQYF. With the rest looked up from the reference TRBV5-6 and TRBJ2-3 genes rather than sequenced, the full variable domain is DAGVTQSPTHLIKTRGQQVTLRCSPKSGHDTVSWYQQALGQGPQFIFQYYEEEERQRGNFPDRFSGHQFPNYSSELNVNALLLGDSALYLCASSLGGSTDTQYFGPGTRLTVL.